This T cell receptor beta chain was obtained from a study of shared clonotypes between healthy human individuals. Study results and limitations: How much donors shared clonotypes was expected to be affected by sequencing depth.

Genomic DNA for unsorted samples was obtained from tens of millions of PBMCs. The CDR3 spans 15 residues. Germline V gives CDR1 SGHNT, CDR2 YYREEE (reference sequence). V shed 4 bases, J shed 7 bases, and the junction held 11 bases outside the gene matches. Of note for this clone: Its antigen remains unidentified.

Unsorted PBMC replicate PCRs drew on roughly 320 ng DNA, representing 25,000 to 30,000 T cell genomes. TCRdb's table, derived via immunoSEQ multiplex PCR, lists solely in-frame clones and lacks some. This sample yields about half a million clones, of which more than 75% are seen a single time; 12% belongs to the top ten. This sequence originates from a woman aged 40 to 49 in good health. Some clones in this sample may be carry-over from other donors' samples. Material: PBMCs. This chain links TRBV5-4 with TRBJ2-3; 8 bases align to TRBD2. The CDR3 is CASSKPAGDGHTQYF. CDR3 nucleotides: TGTGCCAGCAGCAAACCAGCGGGAGACGGGCATACGCAGTATTTT. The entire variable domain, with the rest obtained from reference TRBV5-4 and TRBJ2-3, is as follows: ETGVTQSPTHLIKTRGQQVTLRCSSQSGHNTVSWYQQALGQGPQFIFQYYREEENGRGNFPPRFSGLQFPNYSSELNVNALELDDSALYLCASSKPAGDGHTQYFGPGTRLTVL.